This TCR beta chain stems from a study of T cell responses to AZD1222 COVID-19 vaccine. Overall study: Second-dose timings of about 4 or about 12 weeks were pooled. General study results and limits: Across spike, vaccine-associated CD4 TCRs were found, dominant at 160-218 and 743-854. Donors in the cohort were predominantly white British and more often female, and clonal diversity was possibly underestimated. Only after the peak T cell response were repertoires sampled.

TCRdb's table, derived via immunoSEQ multiplex PCR, lists solely in-frame clones and lacks some. Of some 150,000 clones in the sample, around nine tenths were seen once. Remarks on this clone: The antigen is not known.

V gave up 2 bases and J gave up 8 bases, with 21 bases separating them. In germline, CDR1 is MNHEY, CDR2 SMNVEV (reference sequence). The CDR3 consists of 16 residues. The sample here was peripheral blood, taken on day 0 of AZD1222 vaccination. This receptor was identified in an adult in good health. V is TRBV27 and J is TRBJ1-2; a possible D gene is TRBD1 (6 bases). The CDR3 protein is CASSLRDSSRGGGYTF. In DNA form, the CDR3 reads TGTGCCAGCAGTTTACGGGATTCCTCCAGGGGAGGCGGCTACACCTTC.